These T cell receptor beta chains were read from a single sample in a study of blood T cell repertoires in COVID-19. Produced via immunoSEQ multiplex PCR; TCRdb's table is partial and in-frame only. The data show around 180,000 clones, 88% seen once. Input material: peripheral blood. The source is a man in his 60s with acute or convalescent COVID-19. CDR3s include the opening cysteine and the closing phenylalanine or tryptophan. The D gene is left open where the match is weak. Clone size, where shown, is once, few, many, or a class for clones that have expanded.

NA	NA	TRBV24-1	TRBJ2-3	15	TGTGCCACCAGTGTCCGGGGATTCGGGGCAGATACGCAGTATTTT	CATSVRGFGADTQYF
NA	NA	TRBV12-3/TRBV12-4	TRBJ1-1	12	TGTGCCAGCAGCCCGACATTGGGGGGAGCTTTCTTT	CASSPTLGGAFF
NA	NA	TRBV6-5	TRBJ2-7	13	TGTGCCACCCGGAGGCAGACCCGCTACGAGCAGTACTTC	CATRRQTRYEQYF
NA	NA	TRBV24-1	TRBJ2-5	12	TGTGCCACCAGTGACCCGTCAGGGACCCAGTACTTC	CATSDPSGTQYF
once	NA	TRBV7-9	TRBJ2-3	15	TGTGCCAGCAGCTTAGCTAACAGGATCACAGATACGCAGTATTTT	CASSLANRITDTQYF
once	NA	TRBV7-6	TRBJ1-2	15	TGTGCCAGCAGCTTCCGAGCGGGGGCTGTTGGGGGCTACACCTTC	CASSFRAGAVGGYTF
NA	NA	TRBV6-2/TRBV6-3	TRBJ1-5	14	TGTGCCAGCAGTTTTAGGGGAATGCGTCAGCCCCAGCATTTT	CASSFRGMRQPQHF
NA	TRBD1	TRBV5-6	TRBJ1-5	16	TGTGCCAGCAGCTTGACCGCCGGGACAGGGGTTCAGCCCCAGCATTTT	CASSLTAGTGVQPQHF
NA	NA	TRBV4-1	TRBJ1-2	13	TGCGCCAGCAGCCAAGATAGGGGCGGCGGTTTCGGCTTC	CASSQDRGGGFGF
NA	NA	TRBV5-4	TRBJ1-1	16	TGTGCCAGCAGCTCCCGACGGAGAAACATGAACACTGAAGCTTTCTTT	CASSSRRRNMNTEAFF
NA	TRBD1	TRBV27	TRBJ2-2	15	TGTGCCAGCAGCTTTGACAGGGCAGCCACCGGGGAGCTGTTTTTT	CASSFDRAATGELFF
NA	NA	TRBV18	TRBJ2-5	12	TGTGCCAGCTCACCAAAGGGGGAGACCCAGTACTTC	CASSPKGETQYF
NA	TRBD1	TRBV4-3	TRBJ2-3	14	TGCGCCAGCAGCCTACGACAGGGAACAGATACGCAGTATTTT	CASSLRQGTDTQYF
NA	TRBD2	TRBV6-2/TRBV6-3	TRBJ2-7	13	TGTGCCAGCAGTTACGGGGGACTAGCGGGAGTGTACTTC	CASSYGGLAGVYF
NA	NA	TRBV6-5	TRBJ1-4	14	TGTGCCAGCAGGATAACTGCAACTAATGAAAAACTGTTTTTT	CASRITATNEKLFF
NA	TRBD1	TRBV15	TRBJ1-5	21	TGTGCCACCAGCATACAGCCTAAAAGGACAGGGGGGGTTTATAGCAATCAGCCCCAGCATTTT	CATSIQPKRTGGVYSNQPQHF
NA	NA	TRBV4-3	TRBJ1-2	15	TGCGCCAGCAGCCCTGCCTTGATAGCTAACTATGGCTACACCTTC	CASSPALIANYGYTF
NA	TRBD1	TRBV12-3/TRBV12-4	TRBJ1-2	13	TGTGCCAGCAGGCGGGGACAGGTCTATGGCTACACCTTC	CASRRGQVYGYTF
NA	TRBD1	TRBV5-1	TRBJ1-6	15	TGCGCCAGCAGCTCTACACCGGACAGGGATGGACCCCTCCACTTT	CASSSTPDRDGPLHF
few	NA	TRBV25-1	TRBJ2-5	13	TGTGCCAGCAGTGATCCGGGGATTGAGACCCAGTACTTC	CASSDPGIETQYF
NA	NA	TRBV3-1/TRBV3-2	TRBJ2-4	12	TGTGCCAGCAGCCAGATAGGGGACATTCAGTACTTC	CASSQIGDIQYF
NA	TRBD1	TRBV10-3	TRBJ1-2	16	TGTGCCATCAGTGATCCTACGACAGGGGTTGACTATGGCTACACCTTC	CAISDPTTGVDYGYTF
NA	TRBD2	TRBV11-2	TRBJ2-1	16	TGTGCCAGCAGCTTGCGCGGGGGGCTCTCCTACAATGAGCAGTTCTTC	CASSLRGGLSYNEQFF
NA	TRBD2	TRBV28	TRBJ2-5	15	TGTGCCAGCAGTTTACTAGCGGGGACGAAAGAGACCCAGTACTTC	CASSLLAGTKETQYF
NA	NA	TRBV3-1/TRBV3-2	TRBJ2-5	15	TGTGCCAGCAGCCGGCCCAGGACTGGCCCTGGGGACCAGTACTTC	CASSRPRTGPGDQYF
NA	NA	TRBV15	TRBJ1-2	14	TGTGCCACCAGCAGAGTTACAGGCAACTATGGCTACACCTTC	CATSRVTGNYGYTF
NA	TRBD1	TRBV9	TRBJ1-3	14	TGTGCCAGCAGCAGAACAGGGGCTGGAAACACCATATATTTT	CASSRTGAGNTIYF
few	NA	TRBV18	TRBJ1-3	16	TGTGCCAGCTCACCATTGTCGGGGTTGGCTGGAAACACCATATATTTT	CASSPLSGLAGNTIYF
NA	TRBD1	TRBV19	TRBJ2-7	14	TGTGCCAGTAAGGGACAGCCCAGCTCCTACGAGCAGTACTTC	CASKGQPSSYEQYF
once	NA	TRBV3-1/TRBV3-2	TRBJ1-2	12	TGTGCCAGCAGCCAAGGCAGAAATGGCTACACCTTC	CASSQGRNGYTF
NA	NA	TRBV7-2	TRBJ2-5	13	TGTGCCAGCAGCCTTGGCGGGGTCGAGACCCAGTACTTC	CASSLGGVETQYF
NA	TRBD1	TRBV7-2	TRBJ2-5	14	TGTGCCAGCAGCGTCGACAGGGGCCCAGAGACCCAGTACTTC	CASSVDRGPETQYF
NA	TRBD2	TRBV24-1	TRBJ2-2	16	TGTGCCACCAGTGATCAAACTAGCGGGGCTACCGGGGAGCTGTTTTTT	CATSDQTSGATGELFF
NA	TRBD1	TRBV7-2	TRBJ1-2	14	TGTGCCAGCAGCCCAAGACAGGGGGAAAGGGGCTACACCTTC	CASSPRQGERGYTF
NA	NA	TRBV6-4	TRBJ1-1	15	TGTGCCAGCAGTGAAAGTGGTTACATGAACACTGAAGCTTTCTTT	CASSESGYMNTEAFF
NA	TRBD1	TRBV11-3	TRBJ1-2	13	TGTGCCAGCAGCTTAGACGGGACAGGGGGCTACACCTTC	CASSLDGTGGYTF
once	TRBD1	TRBV6-5	TRBJ1-2	14	TGTGCCAGCAGTTACAAGAGGGGGCCCTATGGCTACACCTTC	CASSYKRGPYGYTF
NA	TRBD1	TRBV5-1	TRBJ2-1	16	TGCGCCAGCAGACCTAGCAGGGGGAGCTCCTACAATGAGCAGTTCTTC	CASRPSRGSSYNEQFF
few	TRBD1	TRBV11-2	TRBJ1-3	14	TGTGCCAGCAGTTACGCGGGACAGGGAAACACCATATATTTT	CASSYAGQGNTIYF
once	TRBD2	TRBV15	TRBJ2-5	15	TGTGCCACCAGCAGAAGGACTAGCGGACAAGAGACCCAGTACTTC	CATSRRTSGQETQYF
NA	TRBD1	TRBV5-6	TRBJ2-5	14	TGTGCCAGCAGCTCAACAGGGGCGGAGGAGACCCAGTACTTC	CASSSTGAEETQYF
NA	TRBD2	TRBV7-3	TRBJ2-2	16	TGTGCCAGCAGCGCCAGACTAGCGGGGGGCACCGGGGAGCTGTTTTTT	CASSARLAGGTGELFF